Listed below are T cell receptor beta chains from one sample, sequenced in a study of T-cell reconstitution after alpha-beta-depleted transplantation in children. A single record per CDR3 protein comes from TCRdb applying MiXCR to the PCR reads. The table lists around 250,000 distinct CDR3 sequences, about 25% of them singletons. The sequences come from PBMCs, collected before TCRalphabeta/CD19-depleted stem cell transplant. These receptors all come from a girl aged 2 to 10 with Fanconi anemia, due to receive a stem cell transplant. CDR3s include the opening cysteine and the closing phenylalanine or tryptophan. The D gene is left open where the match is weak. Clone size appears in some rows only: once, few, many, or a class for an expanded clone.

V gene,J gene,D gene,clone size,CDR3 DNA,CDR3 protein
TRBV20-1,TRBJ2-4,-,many,TGCAGTGTCGCCCAGAGGGCGATCCAGTACTTC,CSVAQRAIQYF
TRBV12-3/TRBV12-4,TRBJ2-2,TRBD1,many,TGTGCCAGCAGCCGGACAGGGGACACCGGGGAGCTGTTTTTT,CASSRTGDTGELFF
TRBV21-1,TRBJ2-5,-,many,TGTGCCAGCGGAGAGGGCGAGACCCAGTACTTC,CASGEGETQYF
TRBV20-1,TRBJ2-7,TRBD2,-,TGCAGTGCTAAGTCGAACTTAGCGGGTCCATACGAGCAGTACTTC,CSAKSNLAGPYEQYF
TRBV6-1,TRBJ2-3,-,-,TGTGCCAGCACCCCGTCGGGGGATACGCAGTATTTT,CASTPSGDTQYF
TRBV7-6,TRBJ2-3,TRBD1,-,TGTGCCAGCAGCTTAGAGGGACAGGGCACAGATACGCAGTATTTT,CASSLEGQGTDTQYF
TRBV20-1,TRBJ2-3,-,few,TGCAGCGAGTTGTTAGGGGGGAACACAGATACGCAGTATTTT,CSELLGGNTDTQYF
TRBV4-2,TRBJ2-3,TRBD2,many,TGTGCCAGCAGCCAAGAGTTAACTAGCGGGGGCACAGATACGCAGTATTTT,CASSQELTSGGTDTQYF
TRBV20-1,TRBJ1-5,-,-,TGCAGTGCTAGAGATTTTGAGGGAATCAATCAGCCCCAGCATTTT,CSARDFEGINQPQHF
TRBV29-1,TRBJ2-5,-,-,TGCAGCGTTGAGGCCAGGCGGGAGACCCAGTACTTC,CSVEARRETQYF
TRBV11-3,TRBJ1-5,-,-,TGTGCCAGCAGCTTAGTGTACAGCCTAAAGGCCCTCAATCAGCCCCAGCATTTT,CASSLVYSLKALNQPQHF
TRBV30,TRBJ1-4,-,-,TGTGCCTGGCGAAGGGGATTTAATGAAAAACTGTTTTTT,CAWRRGFNEKLFF
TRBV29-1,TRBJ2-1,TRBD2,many,TGCAGCGTTGAAGGGACGACTAGCGGAGCCTACAATGAGCAGTTCTTC,CSVEGTTSGAYNEQFF
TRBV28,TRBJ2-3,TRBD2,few,TGTGCCAGCCGAAGGGCGGGAGTTGTAGATACGCAGTATTTT,CASRRAGVVDTQYF
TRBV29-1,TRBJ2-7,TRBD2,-,TGCAGCGTGGGGACTATACGATCTACATACGAGCAGTACTTC,CSVGTIRSTYEQYF
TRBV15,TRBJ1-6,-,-,TGTGCCACCAGCAGAGATGCCAGGGACCTCCACTTT,CATSRDARDLHF
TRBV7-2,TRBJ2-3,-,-,TGTGCCAGCAGCTTTAATTGGCGGGAAGCGGGCACAGATACGCAGTATTTT,CASSFNWREAGTDTQYF
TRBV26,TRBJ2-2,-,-,TGTGCCAGGAGCTCCGACATGGCAAACACCGGGGAGCTGTTTTTT,CARSSDMANTGELFF
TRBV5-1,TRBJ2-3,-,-,TGCGCCAGCAGCTTGGCGGGCCACCTACGCACAGATACGCAGTATTTT,CASSLAGHLRTDTQYF
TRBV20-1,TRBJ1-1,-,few,TGCAGTGCTGATTTCTCCCGGGCCTCTTTCTCTGAAGCTTTCTTT,CSADFSRASFSEAFF
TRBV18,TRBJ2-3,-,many,TGTGCCAGCTCACCACTGGAGGGGGAGACAGATACGCAGTATTTT,CASSPLEGETDTQYF
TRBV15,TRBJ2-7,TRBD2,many,TGTGCCACCAGCAACGTACTAGCGGGTGACGTCTACGAGCAGTACTTC,CATSNVLAGDVYEQYF
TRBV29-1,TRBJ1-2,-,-,TGCAGCGTTGAAGATCGGACATTACCCAACTATGGCTACACCTTC,CSVEDRTLPNYGYTF
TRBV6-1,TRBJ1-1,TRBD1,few,TGTGCCAGCAAGCGCTCAGGGGGCGGCACTGAAGCTTTCTTT,CASKRSGGGTEAFF
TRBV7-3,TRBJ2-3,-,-,TGTGCCAGCAGCTCCCGCCCCCCCTTGGCAGATACGCAGTATTTT,CASSSRPPLADTQYF
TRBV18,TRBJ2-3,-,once,TGTGCCAGCTCAACTCAAACCGGAATGCGAACAGATACGCAGTATTTT,CASSTQTGMRTDTQYF
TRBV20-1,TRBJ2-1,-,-,TGCAGTGCGGGTAGTTTCAATGAGCAGTTCTTC,CSAGSFNEQFF
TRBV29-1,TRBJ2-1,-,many,TGCAGCGTTGAGGGACACAATGAGCAGTTCTTC,CSVEGHNEQFF
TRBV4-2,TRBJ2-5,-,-,TGTGCCAGCAGCCAAGAGGGTTGGTCTAGCACGCTTCAAGAGACCCAGTACTTC,CASSQEGWSSTLQETQYF
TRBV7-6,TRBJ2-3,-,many,TGTGCCAGCAGCCTGAACGTACTAGCCCGCCCGGATACGCAGTATTTT,CASSLNVLARPDTQYF
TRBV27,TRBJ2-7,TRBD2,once,TGTGCCAGCAGTCCGTCCCGACTAGCGGGGATGACCTACGAGCAGTACTTC,CASSPSRLAGMTYEQYF